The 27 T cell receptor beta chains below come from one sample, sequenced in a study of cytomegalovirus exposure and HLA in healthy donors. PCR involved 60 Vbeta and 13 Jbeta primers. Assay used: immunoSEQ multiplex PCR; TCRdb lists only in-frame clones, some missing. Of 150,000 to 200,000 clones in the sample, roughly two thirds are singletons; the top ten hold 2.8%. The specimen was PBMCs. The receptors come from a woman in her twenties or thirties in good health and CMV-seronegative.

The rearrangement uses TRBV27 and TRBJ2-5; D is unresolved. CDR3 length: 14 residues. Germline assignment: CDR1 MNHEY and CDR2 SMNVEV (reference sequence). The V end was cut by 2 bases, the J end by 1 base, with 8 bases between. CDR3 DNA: TGTGCCAGCAGTTTAGTGGGCTTCCAAGAGACCCAGTACTTC. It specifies CASSLVGFQETQYF.

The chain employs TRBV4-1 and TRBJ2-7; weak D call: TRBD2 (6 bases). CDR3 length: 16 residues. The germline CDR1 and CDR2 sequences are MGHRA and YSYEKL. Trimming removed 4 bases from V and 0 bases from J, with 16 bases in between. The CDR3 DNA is TGCGCCAGCAGCCGGGGAGGTGTGATCAACTCCTACGAGCAGTACTTC. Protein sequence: CASSRGGVINSYEQYF.

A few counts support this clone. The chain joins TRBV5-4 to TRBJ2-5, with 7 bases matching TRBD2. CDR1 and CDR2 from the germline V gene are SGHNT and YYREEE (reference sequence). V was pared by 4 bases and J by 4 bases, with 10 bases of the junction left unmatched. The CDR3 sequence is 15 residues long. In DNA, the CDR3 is TGTGCCAGCAGCCAAAGCGGGGTTATGAGAGAGACCCAGTACTTC. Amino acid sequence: CASSQSGVMRETQYF.

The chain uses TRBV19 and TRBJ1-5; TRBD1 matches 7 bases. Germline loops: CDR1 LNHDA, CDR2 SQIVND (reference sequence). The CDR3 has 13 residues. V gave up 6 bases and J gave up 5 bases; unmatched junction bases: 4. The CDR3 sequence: CASRPTGYQPQHF. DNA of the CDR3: TGTGCCAGTAGGCCGACAGGGTATCAGCCCCAGCATTTT.

The CDR3 region is CASSVTTGSNQPQHF. CDR3 DNA sequence: TGTGCCAGCAGTGTTACCACAGGGTCCAATCAGCCCCAGCATTTT. The chain couples TRBV27 to TRBJ1-5, with D perhaps matching TRBD1 (6 bases). Germline CDR1 is MNHEY and CDR2 is SMNVEV (reference sequence). V was cut by 5 bases and J by 3 bases, with 14 bases left in between. The CDR3 runs 15 residues.

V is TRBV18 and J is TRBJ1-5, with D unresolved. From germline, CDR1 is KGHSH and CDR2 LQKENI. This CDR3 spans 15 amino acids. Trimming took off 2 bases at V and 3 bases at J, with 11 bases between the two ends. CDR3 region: CASSPTSLLNQPQHF. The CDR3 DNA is TGTGCCAGCTCACCAACGAGTCTCCTCAATCAGCCCCAGCATTTT.

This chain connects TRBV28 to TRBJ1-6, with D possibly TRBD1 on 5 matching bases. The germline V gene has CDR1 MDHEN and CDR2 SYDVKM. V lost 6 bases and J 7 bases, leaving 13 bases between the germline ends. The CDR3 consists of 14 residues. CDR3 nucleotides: TGTGCCAGCAGAACTGCGGGGGACAATTCACCCCTCCACTTT. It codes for CASRTAGDNSPLHF.

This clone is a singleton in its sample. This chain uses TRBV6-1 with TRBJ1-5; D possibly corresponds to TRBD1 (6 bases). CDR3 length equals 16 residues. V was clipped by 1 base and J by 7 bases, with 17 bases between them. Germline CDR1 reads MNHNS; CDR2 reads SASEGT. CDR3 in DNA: TGTGCCAGCAGTGAAGGAGGTCAGGGGATAATCCAGCCCCAGCATTTT. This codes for CASSEGGQGIIQPQHF.

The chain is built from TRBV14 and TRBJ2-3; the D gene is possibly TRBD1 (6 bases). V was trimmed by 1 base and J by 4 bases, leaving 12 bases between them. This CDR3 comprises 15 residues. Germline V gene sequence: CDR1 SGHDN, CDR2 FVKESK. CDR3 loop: CASSQAPQGSDTQYF. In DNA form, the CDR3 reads TGTGCCAGCAGCCAAGCTCCCCAGGGGTCAGATACGCAGTATTTT. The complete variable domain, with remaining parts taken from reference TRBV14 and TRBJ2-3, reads EAGVTQFPSHSVIEKGQTVTLRCDPISGHDNLYWYRRVMGKEIKFLLHFVKESKQDESGMPNNRFLAERTGGTYSTLKVQPAELEDSGVYFCASSQAPQGSDTQYFGPGTRLTVL.

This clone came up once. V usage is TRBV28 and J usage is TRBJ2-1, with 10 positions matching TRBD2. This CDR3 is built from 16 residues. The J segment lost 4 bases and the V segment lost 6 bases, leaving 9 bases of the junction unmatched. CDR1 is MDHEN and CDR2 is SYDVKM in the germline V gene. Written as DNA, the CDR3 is TGTGCCAGCAGCGCCCTAGCGGGAGCGAAGTACAATGAGCAGTTCTTC. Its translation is CASSALAGAKYNEQFF. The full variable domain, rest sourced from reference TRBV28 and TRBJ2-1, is DVKVTQSSRYLVKRTGEKVFLECVQDMDHENMFWYRQDPGLGLRLIYFSYDVKMKEKGDIPEGYSVSREKKERFSLILESASTNQTSMYLCASSALAGAKYNEQFFGPGTRLTVL.

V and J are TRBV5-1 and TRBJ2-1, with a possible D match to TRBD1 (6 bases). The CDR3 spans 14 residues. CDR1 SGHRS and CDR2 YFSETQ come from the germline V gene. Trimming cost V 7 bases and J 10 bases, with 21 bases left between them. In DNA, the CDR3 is TGCGCCAGCTCACAAGGGGGAACGTACACCGAGCAGTTCTTC. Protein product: CASSQGGTYTEQFF.

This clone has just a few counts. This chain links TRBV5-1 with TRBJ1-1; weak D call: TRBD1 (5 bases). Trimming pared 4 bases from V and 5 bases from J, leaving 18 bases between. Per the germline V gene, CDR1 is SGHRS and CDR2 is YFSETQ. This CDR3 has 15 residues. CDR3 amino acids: CASSLRQHKDTEAFF. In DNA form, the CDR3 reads TGCGCCAGCAGCCTCCGACAGCATAAGGATACTGAAGCTTTCTTT.

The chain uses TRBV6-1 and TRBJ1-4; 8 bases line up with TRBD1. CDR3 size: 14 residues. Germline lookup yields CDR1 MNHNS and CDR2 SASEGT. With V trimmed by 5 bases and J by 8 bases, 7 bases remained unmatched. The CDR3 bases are TGTGCCAGCAGTTTATCAGGGGGCCGGGAAAAACTGTTTTTT. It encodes CASSLSGGREKLFF.

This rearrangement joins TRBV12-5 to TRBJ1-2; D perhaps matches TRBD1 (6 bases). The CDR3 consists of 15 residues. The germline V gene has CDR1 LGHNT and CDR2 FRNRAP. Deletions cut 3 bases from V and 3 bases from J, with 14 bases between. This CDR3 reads CASGFWGHKDYGYTF. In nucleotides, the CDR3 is TGTGCTAGTGGTTTTTGGGGGCATAAGGACTATGGCTACACCTTC.

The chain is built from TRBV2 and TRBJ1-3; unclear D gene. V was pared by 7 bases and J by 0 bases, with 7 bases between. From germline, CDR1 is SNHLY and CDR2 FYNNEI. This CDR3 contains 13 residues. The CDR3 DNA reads TGTGCCAGCATCAGTTTCTCTGGAAACACCATATATTTT. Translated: CASISFSGNTIYF.

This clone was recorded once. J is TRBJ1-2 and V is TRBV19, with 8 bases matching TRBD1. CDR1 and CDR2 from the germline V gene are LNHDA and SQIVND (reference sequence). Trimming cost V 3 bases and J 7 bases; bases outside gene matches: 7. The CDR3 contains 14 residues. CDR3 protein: CASSMTGATFGYTF. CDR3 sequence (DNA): TGTGCCAGTAGTATGACAGGGGCTACCTTTGGCTACACCTTC.

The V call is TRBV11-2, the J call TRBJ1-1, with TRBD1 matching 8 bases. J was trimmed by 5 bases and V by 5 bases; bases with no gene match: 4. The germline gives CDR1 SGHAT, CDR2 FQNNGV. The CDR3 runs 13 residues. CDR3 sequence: CASSPDRDTEAFF. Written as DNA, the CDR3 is TGTGCCAGCAGCCCGGACAGGGATACTGAAGCTTTCTTT.

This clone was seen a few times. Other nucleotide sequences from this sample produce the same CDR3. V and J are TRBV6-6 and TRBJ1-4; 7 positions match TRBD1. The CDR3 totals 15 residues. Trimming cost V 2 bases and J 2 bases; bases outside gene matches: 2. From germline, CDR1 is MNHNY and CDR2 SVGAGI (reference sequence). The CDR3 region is CASSYTTGTNEKLFF. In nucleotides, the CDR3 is TGTGCCAGCAGTTACACGACAGGGACTAATGAAAAACTGTTTTTT.

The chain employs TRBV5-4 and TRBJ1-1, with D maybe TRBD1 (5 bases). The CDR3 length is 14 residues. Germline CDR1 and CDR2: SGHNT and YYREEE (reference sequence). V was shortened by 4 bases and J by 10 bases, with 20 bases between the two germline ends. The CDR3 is CASSRAFSGGGAFF. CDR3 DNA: TGTGCCAGCAGCCGTGCCTTTTCGGGCGGGGGAGCTTTCTTT.

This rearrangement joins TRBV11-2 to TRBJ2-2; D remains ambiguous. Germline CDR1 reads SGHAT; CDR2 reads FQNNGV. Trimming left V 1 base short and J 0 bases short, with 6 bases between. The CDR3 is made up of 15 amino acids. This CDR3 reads CASSLGVANTGELFF. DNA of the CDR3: TGTGCCAGCAGCTTAGGCGTAGCGAACACCGGGGAGCTGTTTTTT.

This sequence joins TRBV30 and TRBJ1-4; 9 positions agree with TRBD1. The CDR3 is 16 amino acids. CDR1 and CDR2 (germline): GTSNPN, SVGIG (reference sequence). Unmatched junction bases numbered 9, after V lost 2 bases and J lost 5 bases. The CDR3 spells CAWSPLGTGHNEKLFF. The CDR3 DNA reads TGTGCCTGGAGTCCCCTCGGGACAGGGCACAATGAAAAACTGTTTTTT.

CDR3 residues: CASYVAGGGNYGYTF. The CDR3 nucleotides read TGTGCCAGCTACGTCGCGGGAGGGGGTAACTATGGCTACACCTTC. The V gene is TRBV6-6, the J gene TRBJ1-2, with a weak D call TRBD1 (6 bases). V dropped 8 bases and J dropped 1 base, with 17 bases sitting between them. Germline CDR1 and CDR2: MNHNY and SVGAGI (reference sequence). The CDR3 has 15 amino acids.

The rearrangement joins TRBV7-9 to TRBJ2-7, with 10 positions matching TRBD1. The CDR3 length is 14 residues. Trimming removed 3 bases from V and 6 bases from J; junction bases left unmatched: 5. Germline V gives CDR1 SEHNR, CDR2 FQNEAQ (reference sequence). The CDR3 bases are TGTGCCAGCAGCTTTTGGGACAGGGGCAGCGAGCAGTACTTC. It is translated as CASSFWDRGSEQYF.

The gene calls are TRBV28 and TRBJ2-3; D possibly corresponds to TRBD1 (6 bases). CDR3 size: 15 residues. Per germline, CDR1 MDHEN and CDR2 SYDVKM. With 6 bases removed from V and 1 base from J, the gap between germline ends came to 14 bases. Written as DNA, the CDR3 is TGTGCCAGCAGACAAACCGGGACACGCACAGATACGCAGTATTTT. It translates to CASRQTGTRTDTQYF.

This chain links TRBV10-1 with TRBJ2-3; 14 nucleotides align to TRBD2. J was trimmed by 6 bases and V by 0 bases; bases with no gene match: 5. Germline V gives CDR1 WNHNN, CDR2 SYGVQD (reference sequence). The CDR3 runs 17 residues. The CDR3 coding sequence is TGCGCCAGCAGTGAGTCGACTAGCGGGAGGGCCTTTGATACGCAGTATTTT. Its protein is CASSESTSGRAFDTQYF.

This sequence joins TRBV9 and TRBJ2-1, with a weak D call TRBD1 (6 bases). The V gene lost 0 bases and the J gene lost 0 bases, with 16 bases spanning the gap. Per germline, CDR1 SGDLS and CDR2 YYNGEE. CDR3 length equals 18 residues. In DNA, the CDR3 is TGTGCCAGCAGCGTAGCTCCCGAGGGGACAAGCTCCTACAATGAGCAGTTCTTC. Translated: CASSVAPEGTSSYNEQFF.

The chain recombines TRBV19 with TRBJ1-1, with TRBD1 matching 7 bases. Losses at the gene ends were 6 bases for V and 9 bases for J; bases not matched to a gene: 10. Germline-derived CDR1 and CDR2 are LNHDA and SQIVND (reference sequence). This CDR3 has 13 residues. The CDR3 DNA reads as TGTGCCAGTAGCTATGACAGGGAATTACAAGCTTTCTTT. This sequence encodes CASSYDRELQAFF.